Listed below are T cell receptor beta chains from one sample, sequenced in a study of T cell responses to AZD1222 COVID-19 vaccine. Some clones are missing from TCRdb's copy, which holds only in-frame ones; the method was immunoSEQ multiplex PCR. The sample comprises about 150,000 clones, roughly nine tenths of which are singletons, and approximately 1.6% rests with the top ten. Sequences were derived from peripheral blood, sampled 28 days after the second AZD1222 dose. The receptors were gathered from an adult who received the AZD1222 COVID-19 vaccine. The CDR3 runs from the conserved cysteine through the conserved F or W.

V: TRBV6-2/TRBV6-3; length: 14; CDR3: CASSYPRIPYEQYF
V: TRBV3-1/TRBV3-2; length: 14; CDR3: CASSQARGLSLAFF
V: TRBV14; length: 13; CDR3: CASSPRVGTEAFF
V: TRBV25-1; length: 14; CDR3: CASSDPWGNTEAFF
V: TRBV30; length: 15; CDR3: CAWKFDSLSGNTIYF
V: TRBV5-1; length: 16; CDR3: CASSRETGFFSYEQYF
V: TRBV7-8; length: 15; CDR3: CASSLAWRTYNEQFF
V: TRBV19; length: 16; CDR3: CASSMGLRVESETQYF
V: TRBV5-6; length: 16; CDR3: CASSLPRTGSTDTQYF
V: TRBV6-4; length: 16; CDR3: CASRGTSSYSNQPQHF
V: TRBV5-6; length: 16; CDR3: CASSLAGGMSNQPQHF
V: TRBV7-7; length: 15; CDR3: CASSLALGGPDEQYF
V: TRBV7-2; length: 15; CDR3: CASSLRRAGGNEQFF
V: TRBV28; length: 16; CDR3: CASSLGQGGWGEKLFF
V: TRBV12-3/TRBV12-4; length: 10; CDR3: CASRSGARTF
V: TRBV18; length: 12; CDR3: CASSPLSTEAFF
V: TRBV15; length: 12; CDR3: CATSRPRGELFF
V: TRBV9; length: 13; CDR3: CASSVEPTGELFF
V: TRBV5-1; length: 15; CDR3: CASRWTSGGTGELFF
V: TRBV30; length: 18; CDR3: CAWSEALGGRGSDSPLHF
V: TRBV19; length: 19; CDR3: CASRLGLAGGERNTGELFF
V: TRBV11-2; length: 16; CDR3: CASSPIKYVGTYEQYF
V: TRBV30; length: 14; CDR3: CAWSANRGHQPQHF
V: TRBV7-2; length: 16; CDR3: CASSLAVAGGNNEQFF
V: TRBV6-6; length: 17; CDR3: CASSPSRQAGQNQPQHF
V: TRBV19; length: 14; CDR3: CASSTGQLNTEAFF
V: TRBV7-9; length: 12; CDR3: CASSLPRYEQYF
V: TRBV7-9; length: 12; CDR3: CASSTSPDTQYF
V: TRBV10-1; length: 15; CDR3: CASSESTGGFSPLHF
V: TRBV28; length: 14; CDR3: CASSYVTERTDQYF
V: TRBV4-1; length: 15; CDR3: CASSQGSGPPYEQYF
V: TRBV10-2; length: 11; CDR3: CASGWGAEQYF
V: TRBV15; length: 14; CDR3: CATSTSGSRSPLHF
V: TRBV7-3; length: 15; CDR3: CASSFSGGTYNEQFF
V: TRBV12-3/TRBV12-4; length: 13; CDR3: CASRRTRAGELFF
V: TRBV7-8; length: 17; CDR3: CASSLGFGGRGNQPQHF
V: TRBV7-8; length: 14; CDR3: CASSLAGTNTEAFF
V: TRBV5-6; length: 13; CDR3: CASSRDGNQPQHF
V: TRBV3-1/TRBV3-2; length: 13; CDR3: CASSPEVGWPQHF
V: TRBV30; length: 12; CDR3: CAWSIPGQPQHF
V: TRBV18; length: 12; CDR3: CASSWGVEEQYF
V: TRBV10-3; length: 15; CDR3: CAISGVAGVSYEQYF
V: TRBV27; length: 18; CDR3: CASSFARLAATSTDTQYF
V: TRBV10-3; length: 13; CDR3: CAISERGGWEAFF
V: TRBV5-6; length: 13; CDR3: CASSLQPNQPQHF
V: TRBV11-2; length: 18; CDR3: CASSLDGTGLKGNSPLHF
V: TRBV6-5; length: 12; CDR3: CASGQGNQPQHF
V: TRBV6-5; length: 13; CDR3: CASSFTRTDGYTF
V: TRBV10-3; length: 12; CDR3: CAISEWGYEQYF
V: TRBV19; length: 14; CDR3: CASRQQGLNTEAFF